This TCR beta chain was sequenced in a study of blood T cell repertoires in COVID-19. On the study more broadly: Sample material is recorded as cDNA or gDNA derived from T cells, B-cell-depleted T cells, or PBMCs.

This CDR3 has 16 amino acids. Some clones are missing from TCRdb's copy, which holds only in-frame ones; the method was immunoSEQ multiplex PCR. The sample lists 75,000 or so clones, 80% occurring once. The chain employs TRBV21-1 and TRBJ1-6; the table's D call, TRBD1, has no DNA check behind it. TRBV21-1 is annotated as a pseudogene. The receptor comes from a man aged 55-75 years with active or convalescent COVID-19. Input material: peripheral blood. The CDR3 DNA is TGTGCCAGCATCCTTTGGGGGGCAGGGGGTGAGTCACCCCTCCACTTT. This encodes CASILWGAGGESPLHF.